The 10 T cell receptor beta chains given below trace back to one sample, sequenced in a study of identical twins (dated by TCRdb to the mid-2010s). The library was generated by 5' RACE. The instrument was an Illumina HiSeq 2000. TCRdb trimmed public reads at Q25 via fastp, called clones via MiXCR and kept in-frame beta chains. Duplicate CDR3 protein sequences are folded into a single record with the most common DNA and genes. The sample table contains about 530,000 distinct CDR3 sequences; only one count was recorded for under 25% of them. Of the sample, 0.4% to 0.6% is held by the ten largest clones. The data also belong to a second study, concerning yellow fever vaccine responses in identical twins.

The sequenced sample was CD4+ T cells sorted from blood. The origin of the receptors is a woman aged 18-35 years in good health.

J is TRBJ2-1 and V is TRBV7-6; D remains ambiguous. Germline values: CDR1 SGHVS, CDR2 FNYEAQ. The CDR3 has 14 residues. V gave up 5 bases and J gave up 4 bases, with 12 bases separating them. The CDR3 region is CASSVRREYNEQFF. The CDR3 DNA sequence: TGTGCCAGCAGCGTTCGGAGAGAGTACAATGAGCAGTTCTTC.

This clonotype was seen more than once but under ten times. The chain is built from TRBV12-3 or TRBV12-4 and TRBJ2-1; D is uncertain. CDR3 length equals 13 residues. Trimming stripped 6 bases from V and 7 bases from J, with 13 bases between. This CDR3 reads CASRQLRGNEQFF. As DNA, the CDR3 is TGTGCCAGCAGACAATTGCGTGGGAATGAGCAGTTCTTC.

A few counts support this clonotype. The chain joins TRBV7-9 to TRBJ1-1; D ambiguous. Germline V lookup: CDR1 SEHNR, CDR2 FQNEAQ (reference sequence). The CDR3 covers 15 residues. Deletions cut 1 base from V and 2 bases from J, with 11 bases between. The DNA for the CDR3 is TGTGCCAGCAGCTTAGAACAGTTGACTAACACTGAAGCTTTCTTT. Translation gives CASSLEQLTNTEAFF. Variable domain in full (rest from reference TRBV7-9 and TRBJ1-1): DTGVSQNPRHKITKRGQNVTFRCDPISEHNRLYWYRQTLGQGPEFLTYFQNEAQLEKSRLLSDRFSAERPKGSFSTLEIQRTEQGDSAMYLCASSLEQLTNTEAFFGQGTRLTVV.

V and J are TRBV10-3 and TRBJ1-1; 7 positions match TRBD1. The trim removed 0 bases at V and 2 bases at J, leaving 3 bases unmatched. From germline, CDR1 is ENHRY and CDR2 SYGVKD. The CDR3 is 15 residues long. The chain's CDR3 is CAISESAGGNTEAFF. CDR3 sequence (DNA): TGTGCCATCAGTGAGTCGGCAGGGGGAAACACTGAAGCTTTCTTT.

In this sample, this clonotype turned up a few times. The CDR3 DNA sequence: TGTGCCAGCAGCCAACAGGGTACCACTGAAGCTTTCTTT. Protein sequence: CASSQQGTTEAFF. The rearrangement joins TRBV14 to TRBJ1-1, with D possibly being TRBD1 (5 bases). V lost 2 bases and J 4 bases, leaving 8 bases between the germline ends. This CDR3 is built from 13 residues. Germline CDR1 SGHDN, CDR2 FVKESK.

This clonotype has only a few counts. The chain combines TRBV7-9 with TRBJ1-2; 10 nucleotides line up with TRBD1. Germline V gene lookup returns CDR1 SEHNR and CDR2 FQNEAQ (reference sequence). The CDR3 spans 17 residues. Trimming cost V 1 base and J 3 bases; bases outside gene matches: 8. CDR3 sequence (DNA): TGTGCCAGCAGCTTAGGCCCGGGACAGGGGCAGGACTATGGCTACACCTTC. Protein: CASSLGPGQGQDYGYTF.

This clonotype has just a few counts. The V gene is TRBV29-1, the J gene TRBJ2-3, with D unresolved. Germline loops: CDR1 SQVTM, CDR2 ANQGSEA. Trimming shortened V by 7 bases and J by 4 bases, and 15 bases separated the two germline ends. This CDR3 is built from 13 residues. The CDR3 DNA follows: TGCAGCGCTCTAAGATCACCATCAGATACGCAGTATTTT. Amino acid sequence: CSALRSPSDTQYF.

V gene TRBV4-1 combines with J gene TRBJ2-7, with 7 bases fitting TRBD2. The CDR3 length is 14 residues. CDR1 and CDR2 (germline): MGHRA, YSYEKL. J lost 4 bases, V lost 0 bases, and 3 bases had no gene match. The CDR3 protein is CASSQDRGVYEQYF. The CDR3 nucleotides are TGCGCCAGCAGCCAAGATCGGGGGGTATACGAGCAGTACTTC.

This clonotype was detected a few times. V usage is TRBV5-6 and J usage is TRBJ1-6; a weak D match, TRBD1 (5 bases). Between the trimmed V and J ends, which lost 0 bases and 6 bases, there was a span of 7 bases. This CDR3 has 14 amino acids. The germline CDR1 and CDR2 sequences are SGHDT and YYEEEE. This chain's CDR3 is CASSLGDSNSPLHF. The CDR3, as DNA: TGTGCCAGCAGCTTGGGGGACTCTAATTCACCCCTCCACTTT.

There are a few counts of this clonotype. This chain links TRBV20-1 with TRBJ2-5, with D possibly TRBD1 on 6 matching bases. V was trimmed by 4 bases and J by 0 bases, leaving 15 bases between them. This CDR3 has 15 residues. Germline V gene sequence: CDR1 DFQATT, CDR2 SNEGSKA (reference sequence). CDR3 bases: TGCAGTGCTACTTTGGGGGCAGGGTACCAAGAGACCCAGTACTTC. It encodes CSATLGAGYQETQYF.